Below are 21 T cell receptor beta chains sequenced from a single sample in a study of early T cells in non-severe SARS-CoV-2 infection. TCRdb ran MiXCR on the 5' RACE reads and lists one entry per CDR3 protein. The sample contains 60,000 to 75,000 distinct CDR3 sequences, 9.5% to 12% of which appear only once. Sequenced material: whole blood, taken at baseline. The source is an adult who was a healthcare worker with PCR-confirmed SARS-CoV-2 infection or an uninfected control (not recorded which).

Many counts were recorded for this clonotype. The chain couples TRBV10-1 to TRBJ1-6; no clear D gene. This CDR3 has 13 residues. Deletions cut 3 bases from V and 7 bases from J, with 7 bases between. The germline CDR1 and CDR2 sequences are WNHNN and SYGVQD (reference sequence). The CDR3 sequence: CASSEHLNSPLHF. The CDR3 coding sequence is TGCGCCAGCAGTGAACATTTGAATTCACCCCTCCACTTT.

V and J are TRBV12-3 or TRBV12-4 and TRBJ2-7; D not resolved. Trimming removed 5 bases from V and 2 bases from J, with 10 bases in between. The CDR3 loop spans 13 amino acids. The CDR3 bases are TGTGCCAGCAGTCCCCGCGCTGCCTACGAGCAGTACTTC. Translating gives CASSPRAAYEQYF.

The chain links TRBV19 to TRBJ1-1; a weak D match, TRBD1 (6 bases). V was shortened by 7 bases and J by 4 bases, with 19 bases between the two germline ends. This CDR3 contains 15 residues. In germline, CDR1 is LNHDA, CDR2 SQIVND (reference sequence). This CDR3 reads CASIVIRGLRTEAFF. DNA for the CDR3: TGTGCCAGTATTGTGATTCGGGGGCTGCGCACTGAAGCTTTCTTT. The entire variable domain, with the rest obtained from reference TRBV19 and TRBJ1-1, is as follows: DGGITQSPKYLFRKEGQNVTLSCEQNLNHDAMYWYRQDPGQGLRLIYYSQIVNDFQKGDIAEGYSVSREKKESFPLTVTSAQKNPTAFYLCASIVIRGLRTEAFFGQGTRLTVV.

This clonotype was counted ten times or more. The chain joins TRBV20-1 to TRBJ1-1; D ambiguous. Per germline, CDR1 DFQATT and CDR2 SNEGSKA (reference sequence). V was pared by 0 bases and J by 4 bases, with 12 bases between. CDR3 size: 14 residues. The CDR3 DNA sequence: TGCAGTGCTAGAGACTTAGGGATTGGCACTGAAGCTTTCTTT. This gives the protein CSARDLGIGTEAFF.

This clonotype occurred a few times. This rearrangement joins TRBV5-1 to TRBJ2-7; D perhaps matches TRBD1 (6 bases). Germline CDR1 is SGHRS and CDR2 is YFSETQ. The CDR3 totals 14 residues. With 4 bases removed from V and 4 bases from J, the gap between germline ends came to 15 bases. The CDR3 DNA reads TGCGCCAGCAGCAGGGGGAGTCTGGCTTACGAGCAGTACTTC. As protein: CASSRGSLAYEQYF.

This clonotype has ten or more counts. This rearrangement joins TRBV29-1 to TRBJ2-3; the D gene is possibly TRBD1 (6 bases). In germline, CDR1 is SQVTM, CDR2 ANQGSEA. This CDR3 has 15 residues. The V end lost 0 bases, the J end lost 3 bases, and 13 bases lay between the germline ends. The CDR3 loop reads CSVEDLYRATDTQYF. The CDR3 DNA is TGCAGCGTTGAAGACTTGTACAGGGCGACAGATACGCAGTATTTT.

This clonotype was seen a handful of times. V is TRBV6-6 and J is TRBJ2-4, with D unresolved. Germline CDR1 and CDR2: MNHNY and SVGAGI (reference sequence). This CDR3 has 13 residues. V was trimmed by 1 base and J by 8 bases, leaving 9 bases between them. CDR3 DNA: TGTGCCAGCAGTTACTGGGGAAGGGACATTCAGTACTTC. Amino acids: CASSYWGRDIQYF.

The chain couples TRBV20-1 to TRBJ2-1; 7 nucleotides agree with TRBD2. CDR1 is DFQATT and CDR2 is SNEGSKA in the germline V gene (reference sequence). CDR3 length: 14 amino acids. V shed 0 bases and J 8 bases; nucleotides not matched to a gene: 7. The CDR3 is CSARDPVGGDEQFF. The CDR3 nucleotides read TGCAGTGCTAGAGATCCCGTGGGAGGGGATGAGCAGTTCTTC.

This clonotype was found many times. V gene TRBV6-2 or TRBV6-3 combines with J gene TRBJ2-3; possible D gene TRBD2, 6 bases. V gave up 2 bases and J gave up 9 bases, with 15 bases separating them. CDR1 is MNHEY and CDR2 is SVGEGT in the germline V gene. The CDR3 covers 14 residues. The CDR3 DNA sequence: TGTGCCAGCAGTTACACTGGGACTCCCCCCACGCAGTATTTT. Amino acid sequence: CASSYTGTPPTQYF.

This clonotype was seen many times. This rearrangement joins TRBV24-1 to TRBJ2-3, with a weak D call TRBD1 (5 bases). Trimming took 3 bases from V and 3 from J, leaving 9 bases between them. Looked up from germline, CDR1 is KGHDR and CDR2 is SFDVKD. The CDR3 sequence is 14 residues long. The CDR3 coding sequence is TGTGCCACCAGTGATCTTACAGGAACAGATACGCAGTATTTT. Translated: CATSDLTGTDTQYF.

This clonotype has only a few counts. This chain links TRBV6-1 with TRBJ2-2, with D unresolved. Trimming pared 5 bases from V and 3 bases from J, leaving 10 bases between. Germline CDR1 reads MNHNS; CDR2 reads SASEGT. The CDR3 is made up of 14 amino acids. The CDR3 reads CASSPGIYTGELFF. The CDR3 region has the DNA TGTGCCAGCAGTCCGGGCATTTACACCGGGGAGCTGTTTTTT.

To note about this clonotype: One end of the junction fails to match germline, which may point to a read error. The CDR3 region has the DNA TGCGCCGGCAGCTTGGAGGGTGCGGGAGCTGGAGCGGGGCAGTACTTC. It translates to CAGSLEGAGAGAGQYF. The chain couples TRBV5-1 to TRBJ2-7; 7 positions match TRBD2. Germline CDR1 and CDR2: SGHRS and YFSETQ. CDR3 length: 16 residues.

Turning to this clonotype: The junction shows a germline mismatch at one end, possibly a read error. The chain carries TRBV3-1 and TRBJ1-1; D is undetermined. Germline V gene data show CDR1 as LGHDT and CDR2 as YNNKEL (reference sequence). The length of the CDR3 is 15 residues. The CDR3 DNA sequence: TGTGTCAGCAGTCGGACGGCTGACTTTTACACTGAAGCTTTCTTT. Protein: CVSSRTADFYTEAFF. Variable domain in full (rest from reference TRBV3-1 and TRBJ1-1): DTAVSQTPKYLVTQMGNDKSIKCEQNLGHDTMYWYKQDSKKFLKIMFSYNNKELIINETVPNRFSPKSPDKAHLNLHINSLELGDSAVYFCVSSRTADFYTEAFFGQGTRLTVV.

V is TRBV29-1 and J is TRBJ1-4; weak D call: TRBD1 (5 bases). V was cut by 5 bases and J by 2 bases, with 9 bases left in between. The germline V gene encodes CDR1 SQVTM and CDR2 ANQGSEA. The CDR3 sequence is 13 residues long. The CDR3 spells CSVYRSTNEKLFF. DNA of the CDR3: TGCAGCGTTTACAGGTCCACTAATGAAAAACTGTTTTTT.

The rearrangement joins TRBV10-3 to TRBJ2-3; the match to TRBD1 covers 8 bases. This CDR3 comprises 15 residues. Trimming removed 0 bases from V and 4 bases from J; junction bases left unmatched: 3. Germline loops: CDR1 ENHRY, CDR2 SYGVKD. The CDR3 DNA follows: TGTGCCATCAGTGAGTCTGGCAGGGGGCCAGATACGCAGTATTTT. The encoded protein is CAISESGRGPDTQYF.

The chain employs TRBV10-3 and TRBJ2-7; TRBD1 matches 8 bases. Looked up from germline, CDR1 is ENHRY and CDR2 is SYGVKD. CDR3 length equals 13 residues. Germline trimming cut 2 bases from V and 4 bases from J; bases unmatched to any gene: 1. In DNA form, the CDR3 reads TGTGCCATCAGTGAGACAGGGGGATACGAGCAGTACTTC. Protein product: CAISETGGYEQYF.

This chain links TRBV7-8 with TRBJ1-2; D remains ambiguous. Germline V gives CDR1 SGHVS, CDR2 FQNEAQ. Trimming pared 5 bases from V and 8 bases from J, leaving 9 bases between. There are 11 residues in the CDR3. CDR3 nucleotides: TGTGCCAGCAGCAATGCGAGGGGCTACACCTTC. Its translation is CASSNARGYTF.

This clonotype was counted a few times. The rearrangement uses TRBV28 and TRBJ2-5, with TRBD2 matching over 10 bases. There are 14 residues in the CDR3. Losses at the gene ends were 7 bases for V and 7 bases for J; bases not matched to a gene: 9. The V gene's germline CDR1 is MDHEN and CDR2 SYDVKM. The CDR3 bases are TGTGCCAGCATCCCTCTAGCGGGAGCGCCGACCCAGTACTTC. Amino acid sequence: CASIPLAGAPTQYF. Full variable domain (missing parts from reference TRBV28 and TRBJ2-5): DVKVTQSSRYLVKRTGEKVFLECVQDMDHENMFWYRQDPGLGLRLIYFSYDVKMKEKGDIPEGYSVSREKKERFSLILESASTNQTSMYLCASIPLAGAPTQYFGPGTRLLVL.

This clonotype has at least ten counts. The gene calls are TRBV7-2 and TRBJ2-7, with TRBD2 matching 8 bases. Germline CDR1 reads SGHTA; CDR2 reads FQGNSA. With 5 bases clipped from V and 4 bases from J, the junction kept 13 bases outside the gene matches. The CDR3 is 16 residues long. The CDR3 is CASSRDRSGGVYEQYF. CDR3 bases: TGTGCCAGCAGCCGAGATAGAAGCGGGGGAGTATACGAGCAGTACTTC.

Turning to this clonotype: The junction shows a germline mismatch at one end, possibly a read error. The gene calls are TRBV4-3 and TRBJ1-6; no definite D call. The V gene's germline CDR1 is LGHNA and CDR2 YSLEER. CDR3 length: 20 amino acids. The CDR3 loop reads CASSQVMGGTGSSYNSPLLF. The CDR3 DNA follows: TGCGCCAGCAGCCAAGTAATGGGAGGAACGGGGAGCTCCTATAATTCACCCCTCCTCTTT.

There are a few counts of this clonotype. The rearrangement links TRBV11-2 to TRBJ2-1, with D possibly TRBD1 on 6 matching bases. The CDR3 consists of 14 residues. Per the germline V gene, CDR1 is SGHAT and CDR2 is FQNNGV. V lost 5 bases, J lost 9 bases, and 17 bases lay in between. The CDR3 sequence is CASSPPPGDLEQFF. The CDR3 region has the DNA TGTGCCAGCAGCCCCCCCCCAGGGGACCTTGAGCAGTTCTTC.